This paragraph covers one T cell receptor beta chain sequence. Measured with immunoSEQ multiplex PCR; TCRdb has only the in-frame clones, and not every one. The sample includes under 130,000 clones, 92% of them seen just once. The data were obtained in a study of T cell changes during pregnancy in multiple sclerosis. This sequence was found in a female donor with multiple sclerosis, enrolled in a pregnancy study. The sample was peripheral blood, taken after pregnancy.

Here the CDR3 DNA reads TGTGCCAGCAGCTTATCGGGACAAAACACCGGGGAGCTGTTTTTT. Translating it yields CASSLSGQNTGELFF. The rearrangement uses TRBV7-6 and TRBJ2-2; tentatively, D is TRBD1 (6 bases). The germline CDR1 and CDR2 sequences are SGHVS and FNYEAQ. The CDR3 length is 15 residues. Between the trimmed V and J ends, which lost 2 bases and 2 bases, there was a span of 9 bases.